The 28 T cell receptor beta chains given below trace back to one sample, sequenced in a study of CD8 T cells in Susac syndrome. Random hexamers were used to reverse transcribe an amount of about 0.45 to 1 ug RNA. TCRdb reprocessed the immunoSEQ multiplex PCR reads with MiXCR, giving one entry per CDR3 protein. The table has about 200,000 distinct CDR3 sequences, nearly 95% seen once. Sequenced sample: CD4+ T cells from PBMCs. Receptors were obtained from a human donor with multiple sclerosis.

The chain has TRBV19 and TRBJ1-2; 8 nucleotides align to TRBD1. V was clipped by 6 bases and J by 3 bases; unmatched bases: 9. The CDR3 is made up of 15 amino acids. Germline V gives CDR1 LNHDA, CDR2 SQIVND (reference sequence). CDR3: CASRRPTGADYGYTF. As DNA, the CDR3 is TGTGCCAGTAGGAGACCGACAGGGGCAGACTATGGCTACACCTTC.

CDR3 nucleotides: TGCAGTGCCCGGAGGCCTGAAGCTTTCTTT. Translation gives CSARRPEAFF. This chain connects TRBV20-1 to TRBJ1-1; D gene ambiguous. The V end was cut by 6 bases, the J end by 6 bases, with 8 bases between. CDR1 is DFQATT, CDR2 SNEGSKA, per germline (reference sequence). There are 10 residues in the CDR3.

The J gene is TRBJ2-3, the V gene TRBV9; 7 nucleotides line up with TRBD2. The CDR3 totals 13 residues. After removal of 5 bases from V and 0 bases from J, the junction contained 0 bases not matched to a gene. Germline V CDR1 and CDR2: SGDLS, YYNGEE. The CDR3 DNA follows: TGTGCCAGCAGGGGGGGGAGCACAGATACGCAGTATTTT. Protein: CASRGGSTDTQYF.

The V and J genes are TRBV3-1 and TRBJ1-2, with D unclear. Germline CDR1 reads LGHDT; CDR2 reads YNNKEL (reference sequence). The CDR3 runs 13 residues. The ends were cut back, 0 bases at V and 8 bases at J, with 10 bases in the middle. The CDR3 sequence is CASSQDYDWGYTF. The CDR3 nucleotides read TGTGCCAGCAGCCAAGATTATGATTGGGGCTACACCTTC.

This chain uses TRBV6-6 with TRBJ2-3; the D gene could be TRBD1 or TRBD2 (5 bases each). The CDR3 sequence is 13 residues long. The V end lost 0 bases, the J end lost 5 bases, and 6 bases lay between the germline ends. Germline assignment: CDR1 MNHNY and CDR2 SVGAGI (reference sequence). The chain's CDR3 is CASSYSRGDTQYF. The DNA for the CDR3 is TGTGCCAGCAGTTACTCGAGGGGAGATACGCAGTATTTT.

CDR3 residues: CASSEYPRTDLDGYTF. The CDR3 DNA reads TGTGCCAGCAGTGAATACCCCCGGACAGACCTCGATGGCTACACCTTC. The V gene is TRBV25-1, the J gene TRBJ1-2; weak D call: TRBD1 (6 bases). The CDR3 sequence is 16 residues long. The ends were cut back, 0 bases at V and 6 bases at J, with 17 bases in the middle. Germline V gene sequence: CDR1 MGHDK, CDR2 SYGVNS.

The CDR3: CATSDSGEQYF. The CDR3 DNA reads as TGTGCCACCAGTGATTCGGGTGAGCAGTACTTC. The V call is TRBV24-1, the J call TRBJ2-7; D unresolved. CDR1 is KGHDR, CDR2 SFDVKD, per germline. Between the trimmed V and J ends, which lost 2 bases and 7 bases, there was a span of 5 bases. This CDR3 is built from 11 residues.

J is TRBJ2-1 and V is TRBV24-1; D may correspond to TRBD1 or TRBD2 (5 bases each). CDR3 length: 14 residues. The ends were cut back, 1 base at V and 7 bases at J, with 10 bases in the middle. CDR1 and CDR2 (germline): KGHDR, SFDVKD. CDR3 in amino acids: CATSDFGGRNEQFF. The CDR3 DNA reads TGTGCCACCAGTGATTTTGGGGGAAGGAATGAGCAGTTCTTC.

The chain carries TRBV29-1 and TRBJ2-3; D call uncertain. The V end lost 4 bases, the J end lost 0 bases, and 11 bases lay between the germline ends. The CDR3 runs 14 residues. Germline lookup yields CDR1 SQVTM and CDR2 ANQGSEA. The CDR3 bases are TGCAGCGTTGTTAGCAGATATAGCACAGATACGCAGTATTTT. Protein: CSVVSRYSTDTQYF.

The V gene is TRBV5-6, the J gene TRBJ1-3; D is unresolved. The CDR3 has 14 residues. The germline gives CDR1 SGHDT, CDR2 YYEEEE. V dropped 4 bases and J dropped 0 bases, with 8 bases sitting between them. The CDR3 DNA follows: TGTGCCAGCAGCGTGTATTTCTCTGGAAACACCATATATTTT. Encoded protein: CASSVYFSGNTIYF.

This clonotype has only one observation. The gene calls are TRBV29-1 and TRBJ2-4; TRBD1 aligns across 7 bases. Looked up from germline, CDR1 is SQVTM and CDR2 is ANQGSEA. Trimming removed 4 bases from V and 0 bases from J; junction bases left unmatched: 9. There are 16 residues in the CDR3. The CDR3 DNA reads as TGCAGCGTTGCCGAAGTGACAGGGAAAGCCAAAAACATTCAGTACTTC. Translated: CSVAEVTGKAKNIQYF. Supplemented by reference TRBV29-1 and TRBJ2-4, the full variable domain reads SAVISQKPSRDICQRGTSLTIQCQVDSQVTMMFWYRQQPGQSLTLIATANQGSEATYESGFVIDKFPISRPNLTFSTLTVSNMSPEDSSIYLCSVAEVTGKAKNIQYFGAGTRLSVL.

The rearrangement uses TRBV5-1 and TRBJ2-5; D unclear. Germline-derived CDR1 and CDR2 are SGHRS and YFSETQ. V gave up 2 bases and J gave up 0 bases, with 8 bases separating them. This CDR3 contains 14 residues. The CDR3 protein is CASSLIPDQETQYF. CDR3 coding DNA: TGCGCCAGCAGCTTAATTCCGGACCAAGAGACCCAGTACTTC. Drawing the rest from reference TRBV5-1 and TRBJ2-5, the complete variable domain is KAGVTQTPRYLIKTRGQQVTLSCSPISGHRSVSWYQQTPGQGLQFLFEYFSETQRNKGNFPGRFSGRQFSNSRSEMNVSTLELGDSALYLCASSLIPDQETQYFGPGTRLLVL.

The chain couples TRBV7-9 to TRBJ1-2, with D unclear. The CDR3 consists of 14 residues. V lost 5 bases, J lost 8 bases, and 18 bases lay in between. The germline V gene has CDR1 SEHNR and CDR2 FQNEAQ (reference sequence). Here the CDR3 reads CASSAPGAGQGYTF. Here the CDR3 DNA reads TGTGCCAGCAGCGCCCCGGGAGCCGGGCAGGGCTACACCTTC.

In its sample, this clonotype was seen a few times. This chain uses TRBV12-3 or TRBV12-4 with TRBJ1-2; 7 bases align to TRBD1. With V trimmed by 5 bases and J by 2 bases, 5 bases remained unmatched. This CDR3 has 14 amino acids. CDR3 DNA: TGTGCCAGCAGTCCCCAGGGGGTGAACTATGGCTACACCTTC. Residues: CASSPQGVNYGYTF.

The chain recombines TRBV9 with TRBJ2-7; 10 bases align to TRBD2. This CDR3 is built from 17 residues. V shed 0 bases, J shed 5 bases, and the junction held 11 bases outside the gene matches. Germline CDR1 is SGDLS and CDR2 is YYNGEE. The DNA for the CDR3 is TGTGCCAGCAGCGTAGATAGCCTGATTAGCGGGAGGAACGAGCAGTACTTC. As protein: CASSVDSLISGRNEQYF.

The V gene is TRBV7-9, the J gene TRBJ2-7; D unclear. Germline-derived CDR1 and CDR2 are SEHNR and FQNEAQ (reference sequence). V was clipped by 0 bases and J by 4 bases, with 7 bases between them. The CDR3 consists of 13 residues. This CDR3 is CASSLAPRYEQYF. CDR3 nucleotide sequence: TGTGCCAGCAGCTTAGCTCCGAGGTACGAGCAGTACTTC. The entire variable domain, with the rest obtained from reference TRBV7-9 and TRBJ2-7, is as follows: DTGVSQNPRHKITKRGQNVTFRCDPISEHNRLYWYRQTLGQGPEFLTYFQNEAQLEKSRLLSDRFSAERPKGSFSTLEIQRTEQGDSAMYLCASSLAPRYEQYFGPGTRLTVT.

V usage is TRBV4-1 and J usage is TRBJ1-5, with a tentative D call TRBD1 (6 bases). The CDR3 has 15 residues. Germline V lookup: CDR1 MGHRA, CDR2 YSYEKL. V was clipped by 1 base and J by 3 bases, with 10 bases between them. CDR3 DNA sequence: TGCGCCAGCAGCCAAGCCCGGACAGACAATCAGCCCCAGCATTTT. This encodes CASSQARTDNQPQHF.

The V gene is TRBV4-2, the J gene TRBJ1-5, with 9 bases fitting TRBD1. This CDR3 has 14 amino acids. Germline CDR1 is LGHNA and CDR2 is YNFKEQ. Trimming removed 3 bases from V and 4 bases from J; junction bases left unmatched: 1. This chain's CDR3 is CASSHGQGNQPQHF. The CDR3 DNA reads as TGTGCCAGCAGCCACGGACAGGGGAATCAGCCCCAGCATTTT.

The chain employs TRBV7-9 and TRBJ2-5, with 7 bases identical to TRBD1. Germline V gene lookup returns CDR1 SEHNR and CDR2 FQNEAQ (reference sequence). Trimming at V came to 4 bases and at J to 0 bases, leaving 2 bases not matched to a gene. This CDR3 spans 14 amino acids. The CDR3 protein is CASSSRGHQETQYF. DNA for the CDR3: TGTGCCAGCAGCTCTAGGGGGCACCAAGAGACCCAGTACTTC.

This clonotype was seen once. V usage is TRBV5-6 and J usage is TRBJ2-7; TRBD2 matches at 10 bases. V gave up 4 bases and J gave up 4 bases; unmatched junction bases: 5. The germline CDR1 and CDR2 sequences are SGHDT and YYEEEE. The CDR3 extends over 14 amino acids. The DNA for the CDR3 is TGTGCCAGCAGCACGGCTAGCGGGAGTTACGAGCAGTACTTC. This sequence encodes CASSTASGSYEQYF.

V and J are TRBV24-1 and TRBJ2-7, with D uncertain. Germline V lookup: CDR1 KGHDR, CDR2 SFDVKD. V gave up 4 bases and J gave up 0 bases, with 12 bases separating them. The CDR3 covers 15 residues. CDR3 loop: CATSDSRRLSYEQYF. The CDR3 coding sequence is TGTGCCACCAGTGACTCTCGTAGACTCTCCTACGAGCAGTACTTC.

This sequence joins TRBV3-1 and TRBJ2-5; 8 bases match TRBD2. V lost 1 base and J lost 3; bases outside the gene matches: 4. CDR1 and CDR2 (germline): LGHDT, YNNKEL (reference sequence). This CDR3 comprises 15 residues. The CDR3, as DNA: TGTGCCAGCAGCCAAGGTCGGCGGGGGGAAGAGACCCAGTACTTC. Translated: CASSQGRRGEETQYF.

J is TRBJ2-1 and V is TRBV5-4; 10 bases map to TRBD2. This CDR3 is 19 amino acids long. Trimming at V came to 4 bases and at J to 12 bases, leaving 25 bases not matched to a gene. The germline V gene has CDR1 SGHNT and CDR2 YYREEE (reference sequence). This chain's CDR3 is CASSRGGTSGASYNEGQFF. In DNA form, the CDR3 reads TGTGCCAGCAGCCGGGGGGGTACTAGCGGGGCTAGCTACAATGAAGGGCAGTTCTTC.

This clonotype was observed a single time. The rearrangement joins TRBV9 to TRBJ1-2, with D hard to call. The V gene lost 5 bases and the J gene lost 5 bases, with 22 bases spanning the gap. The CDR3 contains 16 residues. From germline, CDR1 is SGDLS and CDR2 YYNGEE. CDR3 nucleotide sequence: TGTGCCAGCAGTTTAATCGACGGAGCACCCGCGTATGGCTACACCTTC. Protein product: CASSLIDGAPAYGYTF.

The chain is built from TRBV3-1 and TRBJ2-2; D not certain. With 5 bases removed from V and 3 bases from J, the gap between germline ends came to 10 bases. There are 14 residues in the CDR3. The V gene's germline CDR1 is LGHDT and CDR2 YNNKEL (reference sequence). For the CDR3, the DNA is TGTGCCAGCAGCTTCAGGCGAGACACCGGGGAGCTGTTTTTT. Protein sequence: CASSFRRDTGELFF.

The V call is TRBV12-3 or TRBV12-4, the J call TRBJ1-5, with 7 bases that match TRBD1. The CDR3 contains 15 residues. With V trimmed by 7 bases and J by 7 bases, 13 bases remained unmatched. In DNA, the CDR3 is TGTGCCAGCAACCGGGACAGTTCCTCCAGGCAGCCCCAGCATTTT. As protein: CASNRDSSSRQPQHF.

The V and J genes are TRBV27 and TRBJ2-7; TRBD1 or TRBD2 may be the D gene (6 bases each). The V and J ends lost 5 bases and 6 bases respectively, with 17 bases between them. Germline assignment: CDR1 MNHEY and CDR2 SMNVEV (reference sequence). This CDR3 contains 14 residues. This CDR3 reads CASSLNREEGEQYF. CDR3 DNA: TGTGCCAGCAGTCTGAACAGGGAGGAGGGCGAGCAGTACTTC.

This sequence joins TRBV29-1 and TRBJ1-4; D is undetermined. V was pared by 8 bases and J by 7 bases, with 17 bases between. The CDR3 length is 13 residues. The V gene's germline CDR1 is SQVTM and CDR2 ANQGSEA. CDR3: CSTWTEPGEKLFF. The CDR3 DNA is TGCAGCACCTGGACCGAGCCGGGTGAAAAACTGTTTTTT. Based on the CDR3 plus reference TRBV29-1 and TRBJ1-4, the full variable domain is SAVISQKPSRDICQRGTSLTIQCQVDSQVTMMFWYRQQPGQSLTLIATANQGSEATYESGFVIDKFPISRPNLTFSTLTVSNMSPEDSSIYLCSTWTEPGEKLFFGSGTQLSVL.